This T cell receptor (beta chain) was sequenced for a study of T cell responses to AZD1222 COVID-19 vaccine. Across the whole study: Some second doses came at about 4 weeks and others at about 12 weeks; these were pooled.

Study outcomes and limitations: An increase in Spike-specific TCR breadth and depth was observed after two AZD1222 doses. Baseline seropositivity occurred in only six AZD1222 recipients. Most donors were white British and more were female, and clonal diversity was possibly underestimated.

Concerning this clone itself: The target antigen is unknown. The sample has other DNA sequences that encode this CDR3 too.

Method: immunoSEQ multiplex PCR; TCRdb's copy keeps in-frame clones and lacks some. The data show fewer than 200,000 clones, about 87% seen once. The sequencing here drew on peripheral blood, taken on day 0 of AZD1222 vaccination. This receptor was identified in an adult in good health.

The CDR3 DNA is TGCGCCAGCAAATCGCTAGCGGACCAAGAGACCCAGTACTTC. This gives the protein CASKSLADQETQYF. The chain couples TRBV5-1 to TRBJ2-5, with 7 bases lining up with TRBD2. The V and J ends lost 6 bases and 0 bases, in that order; junction bases with no gene match: 5. CDR1 and CDR2 from the germline V gene are SGHRS and YFSETQ. The CDR3 covers 14 residues.